This TCR beta chain was retrieved from a study of regulatory T cells in long-lasting Graves disease. Whole-study findings and limits: Peripheral blood, not thyroid tissue, was the sole material studied. Newly diagnosed Graves' patients exceeded persistent ones in TCR diversity.

Relying on iRepertoire HTBI primers and Arm-PCR of CDR3 regions, the team built TCR beta libraries. In TCRdb, the multiplex PCR reads were re-called with MiXCR into one record per CDR3 protein. The top ten clones hold approximately 14% of a sample with 350,000 to 500,000 distinct CDR3 sequences, around 20% of them seen once. Germline CDR1 SGHRS, CDR2 YFSETQ. Trimming pared 4 bases from V and 7 bases from J, leaving 21 bases between. This CDR3 is 15 amino acids long. The time point: persistent/refractory GD, antithyroid drugs over 5 years with positive TRAb. PBMCs were the source of the RNA used for TCR sequencing. Note on this clonotype: Its specificity is unknown.

The V call is TRBV5-1, the J call TRBJ2-7, with a weak D call TRBD2 (7 bases). This sequence was found in a female donor with Graves disease. This sample comprised peripheral blood mononuclear cells (PBMCs), obtained when the disease was refractory, from a patient treated with antithyroid drugs. The CDR3 bases are TGCGCCAGCAGCGGCACGGGGGGCGTATCGCGGGAGCAGTACTTC. Amino acids: CASSGTGGVSREQYF.